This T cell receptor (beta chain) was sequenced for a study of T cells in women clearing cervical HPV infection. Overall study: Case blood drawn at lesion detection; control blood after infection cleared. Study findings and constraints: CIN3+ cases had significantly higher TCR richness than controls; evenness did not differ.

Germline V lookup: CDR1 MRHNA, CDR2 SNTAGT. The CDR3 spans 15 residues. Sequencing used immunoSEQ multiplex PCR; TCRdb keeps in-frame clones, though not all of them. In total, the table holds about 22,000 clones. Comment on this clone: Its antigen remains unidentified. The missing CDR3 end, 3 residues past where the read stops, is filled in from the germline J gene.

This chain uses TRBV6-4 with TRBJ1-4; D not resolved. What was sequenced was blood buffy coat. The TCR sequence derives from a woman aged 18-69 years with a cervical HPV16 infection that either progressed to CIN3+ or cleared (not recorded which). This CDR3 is CASSGEATNNSPLFF. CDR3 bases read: TGTGCCAGCAGTGGGGAGGCGACTAATAATTCACCA.